This T cell receptor (beta chain) was sequenced in a study of blood T cell repertoires in COVID-19. Study at large: Samples came from the United States, Italy and Spain, spanning acute and convalescent COVID-19.

The Seattle patients joined while their infection was active and were tracked longitudinally afterward. Assay used: immunoSEQ multiplex PCR; TCRdb lists only in-frame clones, some missing. The sample includes about 350,000 clones, about nine tenths seen only once; the top ten take 7.3%. V shed 0 bases and J 3 bases; nucleotides not matched to a gene: 3. Germline CDR1 SGHTS, CDR2 YDEGEE. There are 15 residues in the CDR3. This clone was counted a single time. The clonotype originates from a woman between 70 and 85 years old with COVID-19, enrolled during active disease. The chain carries TRBV5-8 and TRBJ2-5, with 9 bases that match TRBD1. The sample comprised peripheral blood. CDR3 DNA sequence: TGTGCCAGCAGCTTGGACAGGGGGCATGAAGAGACCCAGTACTTC. Protein: CASSLDRGHEETQYF.